This T cell receptor (beta chain) stems from a study of early T cells in non-severe SARS-CoV-2 infection (dated by TCRdb to 2020 to 2022). With regard to the full study: Because TCR sequencing relied on bulk RNA taken from unsorted whole blood, pairing of alpha and beta chains was not possible.

A word on this clonotype: Its antigen specificity is not known. Base qualities are not at hand, and no much larger clone is one base apart.

This was a case-control study nested in a cohort of healthcare workers in London, UK, who had nasopharyngeal swab PCR tests and blood samples taken every week. Healthcare workers were recruited during the week of the UK lockdown, between 23 and 31 March 2020, and followed weekly for up to roughly 15 weeks. Libraries were made using 5' RACE. The run used a NextSeq 500. The TCR library protocol attached unique molecular identifiers to individual cDNA molecules to correct for sequencing error and PCR bias. Sequencing covered both TCR alpha and beta chains, and within each sample the abundances of alpha and beta sequences were tightly co-correlated. In the original analysis: Decombinator V4 was used to annotate the V gene, J gene and CDR3 of the TCR sequences. TCRs were defined as expanded if a significant change between any two time points was detected under a Poisson model with p below 0.0001. TCR abundances were normalised to the total number of TCRs sequenced per sample and expressed as counts per million. MAIT TCRs were defined by TRAV1-2 paired with TRAJ12, TRAJ20 or TRAJ33, and iNKT TCRs by TRAV10 paired with TRAJ18. VDJdb, accessed on 1 November 2021, was searched for TCRs annotated for CMV, EBV and SARS-CoV-2, and TCRs annotated for more than one antigen were excluded. TCRdb took the public reads, trimmed them with fastp at Q25, ran MiXCR for clone calling and kept in-frame beta chains. Identical CDR3 protein sequences are pooled into one entry, listed with their most common genes and DNA. These V and J calls are TCRdb output, not the study's own analysis. The sample profile shows about 33,000 distinct CDR3 sequences; 5% of them were found once. Together, the top ten hold 11% to 15% of the sample.

The investigation overall reported the following: VDJdb matching was skewed toward anti-spike CD8 responses and likely underestimated virus-specific expansions, missing private and CD4 specificities.

Taken from cysteine to phenylalanine, the CDR3 has 16 residues. CDR3 DNA is the only sequence kept; it has 48 bases, read in frame from the first base. The germline ends are 20 bases apart after V is trimmed by 4 bases and J by 2 bases. From a lookup of the germline V gene, CDR1 and CDR2 are SQVTM and ANQGSEA. The receptor was isolated from an adult who was a healthcare worker with PCR-confirmed SARS-CoV-2 infection or an uninfected control (not recorded which). The specimen was whole blood. This chain is built from TRBV29-1 and TRBJ1-2; the best D guess is TRBD1, with 6 bases matching. The CDR3 region reads CSVVGVGGGVNYGYTF. The DNA reads as follows: TGCAGCGTTGTCGGTGTAGGGGGAGGTGTGAACTATGGCTACACCTTC.